The 32 T cell receptor beta chains below come from one sample, sequenced in a study of T cell repertoires in cytomegalovirus infection. TCRdb reprocessed the reads with MiXCR, giving one entry per CDR3 protein. The sample has 700,000 to 850,000 distinct CDR3 sequences; 30% to 35% are singletons. Their cognate antigens are unknown. The starting material was cultured CD8+ T cells from PBMCs, obtained from culture after CMV antigen stimulation. The receptors shown here come from a human donor in good health (CMV status not recorded). Some clones in this sample may be carry-over from other donors' samples.

This clonotype was seen ten or more times. The chain recombines TRBV7-2 with TRBJ2-1, with TRBD2 matching 10 bases. Germline trimming cut 2 bases from V and 2 bases from J; bases unmatched to any gene: 12. Germline V lookup: CDR1 SGHTA, CDR2 FQGNSA. This CDR3 is 19 amino acids long. CDR3 sequence: CASSLIFSGGTWPYNEQFF. The CDR3 nucleotides read TGTGCCAGCAGCTTAATTTTTAGCGGGGGGACCTGGCCCTACAATGAGCAGTTCTTC.

The genes are TRBV4-1 and TRBJ2-4; 10 nucleotides agree with TRBD1. The CDR3 covers 18 residues. Germline V gene lookup returns CDR1 MGHRA and CDR2 YSYEKL. The V gene end was trimmed by 3 bases and the J gene end by 0 bases; junction bases not matched to a gene: 8. The chain's CDR3 is CASSQFRGTGVAKNIQYF. CDR3 DNA sequence: TGCGCCAGCAGCCAGTTCAGAGGGACAGGGGTAGCCAAAAACATTCAGTACTTC.

The rearrangement links TRBV7-9 to TRBJ2-7; 8 nucleotides agree with TRBD1. Trimming at V came to 3 bases and at J to 0 bases, leaving 7 bases not matched to a gene. Germline V gene sequence: CDR1 SEHNR, CDR2 FQNEAQ (reference sequence). This CDR3 comprises 16 residues. CDR3 coding DNA: TGTGCCAGCAGCTTCCCCGTACAGGGGGGCTCCTACGAGCAGTACTTC. This gives the protein CASSFPVQGGSYEQYF.

V is TRBV7-9 and J is TRBJ2-7; either TRBD1 or TRBD2 may fit D (5 bases each). V shed 5 bases and J shed 3 bases, with 14 bases lying between them. Germline V gene lookup returns CDR1 SEHNR and CDR2 FQNEAQ (reference sequence). The CDR3 covers 14 residues. CDR3 sequence (DNA): TGTGCCAGCAGCCCTGGGGGACGATACTACGAGCAGTACTTC. Encoded protein: CASSPGGRYYEQYF.

This chain's CDR3 is CASSDSSASGRNEQFF. CDR3 in DNA: TGTGCCAGCAGTGACTCGAGCGCTAGCGGTCGCAATGAGCAGTTCTTC. The chain carries TRBV6-4 and TRBJ2-1; 7 bases map to TRBD2. Germline CDR1 and CDR2: MRHNA and SNTAGT. The CDR3 has 16 residues. J lost 6 bases, V lost 0 bases, and 8 bases had no gene match.

This clonotype was detected many times. V is TRBV28 and J is TRBJ2-1; 8 positions match TRBD1. Germline assignment: CDR1 MDHEN and CDR2 SYDVKM. J was trimmed by 12 bases and V by 8 bases; bases with no gene match: 12. The CDR3 totals 13 residues. CDR3 in amino acids: CASERRQGLVQFF. The CDR3 DNA reads TGTGCCAGCGAGAGAAGACAGGGGCTTGTGCAGTTCTTC.

The chain is built from TRBV2 and TRBJ2-4; maybe TRBD1 (6 bases). V gave up 6 bases and J gave up 7 bases, with 19 bases separating them. This CDR3 spans 15 amino acids. The V gene's germline CDR1 is SNHLY and CDR2 FYNNEI. CDR3 in amino acids: CASRGSPGRGNIQYF. CDR3 nucleotides: TGTGCCAGCAGAGGATCCCCCGGCAGGGGCAACATTCAGTACTTC. Full variable domain (missing parts from reference TRBV2 and TRBJ2-4): EPEVTQTPSHQVTQMGQEVILRCVPISNHLYFYWYRQILGQKVEFLVSFYNNEISEKSEIFDDQFSVERPDGSNFTLKIRSTKLEDSAMYFCASRGSPGRGNIQYFGAGTRLSVL.

CDR3 residues: CASSLGGGPDNEQFF. The CDR3 bases are TGTGCCAGCAGCTTAGGTGGGGGGCCCGACAATGAGCAGTTCTTC. The chain joins TRBV7-9 to TRBJ2-1; D may be TRBD1 or TRBD2 (6 bases each). Germline V gene lookup returns CDR1 SEHNR and CDR2 FQNEAQ (reference sequence). The CDR3 contains 15 residues. V was shortened by 1 base and J by 5 bases, with 12 bases between the two germline ends.

CDR3 in DNA: TGTGCCAGCAGCCACACATCGCCCAATGAGCAGTTCTTC. It codes for CASSHTSPNEQFF. The J gene is TRBJ2-1, the V gene TRBV2; D is ambiguous. The CDR3 spans 13 residues. The V end was cut by 6 bases, the J end by 6 bases, with 12 bases between. CDR1 is SNHLY and CDR2 is FYNNEI in the germline V gene.

This clonotype was picked up a small number of times. The J gene is TRBJ1-2, the V gene TRBV4-1; D gene ambiguous. Trimming pared 1 base from V and 6 bases from J, leaving 15 bases between. The length of the CDR3 is 15 residues. From germline, CDR1 is MGHRA and CDR2 YSYEKL. In nucleotides, the CDR3 is TGCGCCAGCAGCCAAGGGGCGGGCGGGGAGGATGGCTACACCTTC. Translating gives CASSQGAGGEDGYTF.

The rearrangement joins TRBV7-8 to TRBJ1-2, with 8 bases fitting TRBD1. CDR3 length: 14 amino acids. From germline, CDR1 is SGHVS and CDR2 FQNEAQ. J gave up 7 bases and V 9 bases, and 13 bases lay outside the gene matches. This CDR3 is CASYHLTGVGGYTF. CDR3 sequence (DNA): TGTGCCAGTTACCATCTGACAGGGGTGGGTGGCTACACCTTC. Together with reference TRBV7-8 and TRBJ1-2, the CDR3 gives the full variable domain: GAGVSQSPRYKVAKRGQDVALRCDPISGHVSLFWYQQALGQGPEFLTYFQNEAQLDKSGLPSDRFFAERPEGSVSTLKIQRTQQEDSAVYLCASYHLTGVGGYTFGSGTRLTVV.

This clonotype has just a few counts. This sequence joins TRBV4-1 and TRBJ1-1; D call uncertain. The CDR3 covers 15 residues. Per the germline V gene, CDR1 is MGHRA and CDR2 is YSYEKL. V was pared by 0 bases and J by 10 bases, with 18 bases between. DNA for the CDR3: TGCGCCAGCAGCCAAGATCGTCGGGGATTGAAGGGAGCTTTCTTT. Translated: CASSQDRRGLKGAFF.

This clonotype was observed a single time. The junction does not match germline at one end; this may be a read error. The chain uses TRBV27 and TRBJ1-1; D possibly corresponds to TRBD1 (5 bases). This CDR3 region has 15 residues. Per the germline V gene, CDR1 is MNHEY and CDR2 is SMNVEV (reference sequence). The CDR3 spells CASSLSPGLGTEAFF. CDR3 nucleotide sequence: TGTGCTAGCAGTTTATCTCCAGGGTTGGGTACTGAAGCTTTCTTT.

The rearrangement uses TRBV11-2 and TRBJ2-1; 8 nucleotides line up with TRBD1. The germline V gene encodes CDR1 SGHAT and CDR2 FQNNGV. This CDR3 has 15 amino acids. Trimming cost V 3 bases and J 4 bases; bases outside gene matches: 5. In DNA form, the CDR3 reads TGTGCCAGCAGCTTTCTGGACAGGGTATACAATGAGCAGTTCTTC. It specifies CASSFLDRVYNEQFF.

This clonotype occurred a few times. The gene calls are TRBV28 and TRBJ2-7; D perhaps matches TRBD1 (6 bases). Trimming pared 5 bases from V and 3 bases from J, leaving 23 bases between. The CDR3 length is 17 residues. Germline V gives CDR1 MDHEN, CDR2 SYDVKM. CDR3 residues: CASSPRGWGLDLYEQYF. The CDR3 DNA is TGTGCCAGCAGTCCCAGGGGTTGGGGCCTGGATCTCTACGAGCAGTACTTC.

In its sample, this clonotype was seen a few times. This chain links TRBV6-6 with TRBJ1-1, with TRBD1 as a possible D gene (5 bases). The germline gives CDR1 MNHNY, CDR2 SVGAGI (reference sequence). The CDR3 is 14 residues long. The germline V and J ends were trimmed by 6 bases and 4 bases, with 15 bases remaining between them. Here the CDR3 reads CASRVSGRVTEAFF. CDR3 nucleotide sequence: TGTGCCAGCAGGGTATCGGGACGGGTCACTGAAGCTTTCTTT.

The chain is built from TRBV5-1 and TRBJ2-1; possibly TRBD1 for D (5 bases). Germline CDR1 SGHRS, CDR2 YFSETQ. Trimming shortened V by 0 bases and J by 6 bases, and 13 bases separated the two germline ends. The CDR3 sequence is 15 residues long. This CDR3 is CASSLGQYPCNEQFF. The CDR3 bases are TGCGCCAGCAGCTTGGGACAGTATCCCTGCAATGAGCAGTTCTTC.

V gene TRBV7-8 combines with J gene TRBJ1-1, with no clear D. The CDR3 covers 14 residues. Trimming left V 4 bases short and J 6 bases short, with 15 bases between. Germline lookup yields CDR1 SGHVS and CDR2 FQNEAQ. CDR3 sequence: CASSSPASFAEAFF. The CDR3 DNA reads TGTGCCAGCAGCTCACCGGCGTCATTCGCTGAAGCTTTCTTT.

V and J are TRBV9 and TRBJ1-6, with 8 bases fitting TRBD1. The trim removed 7 bases at V and 4 bases at J, leaving 10 bases unmatched. Germline lookup yields CDR1 SGDLS and CDR2 YYNGEE. This CDR3 is built from 16 residues. CDR3 sequence: CASAETGDLYNSPLHF. The DNA for the CDR3 is TGTGCCAGCGCTGAGACAGGGGATCTTTATAATTCACCCCTCCACTTT.

The rearrangement joins TRBV2 to TRBJ1-1; tentatively, D is TRBD1 (6 bases). CDR1 SNHLY and CDR2 FYNNEI come from the germline V gene. This CDR3 has 14 amino acids. Trimming removed 6 bases at V and 3 bases at J, with 14 bases between. The CDR3 region has the DNA TGTGCCAGCAGCCCCTACAGGGATTACACTGAAGCTTTCTTT. Translated: CASSPYRDYTEAFF.

This clonotype appeared a few times. The gene calls are TRBV5-5 and TRBJ1-1; D ambiguous. Trimming removed 0 bases from V and 4 bases from J, with 10 bases in between. CDR1 and CDR2 from the germline V gene are SGHKS and YYEKEE (reference sequence). This CDR3 has 14 residues. CDR3 sequence: CASSLDGDGTEAFF. The CDR3 DNA sequence: TGTGCCAGCAGCTTGGACGGGGATGGCACTGAAGCTTTCTTT.

The CDR3 nucleotides are TGTGCCAGCAGATATGGACAGGGCACAGATACGCAGTATTTT. It is translated as CASRYGQGTDTQYF. The chain recombines TRBV7-9 with TRBJ2-3; 7 bases line up with TRBD1. V lost 6 bases to trimming and J lost 1 base; unmatched junction nucleotides: 4. The CDR3 spans 14 residues. CDR1 SEHNR and CDR2 FQNEAQ come from the germline V gene (reference sequence).

The chain employs TRBV6-1 and TRBJ2-1, with D perhaps matching TRBD2 (6 bases). The CDR3 runs 17 residues. The V gene lost 7 bases and the J gene lost 0 bases, with 19 bases spanning the gap. Germline loops: CDR1 MNHNS, CDR2 SASEGT. The CDR3 DNA sequence: TGTGCCAGCACTCCCACGGGGACTCGTAGCTCCTACAATGAGCAGTTCTTC. It yields the protein CASTPTGTRSSYNEQFF.

This clonotype was seen only once. The chain has TRBV20-1 and TRBJ2-7; maybe TRBD2 (7 bases). The CDR3 length is 16 residues. The V gene's germline CDR1 is DFQATT and CDR2 SNEGSKA (reference sequence). Between the trimmed V and J ends, which lost 4 bases and 3 bases, there was a span of 22 bases. The CDR3 protein is CSATSTSWGAYYEQYV. DNA for the CDR3: TGCAGTGCTACCTCGACTAGCTGGGGGGCCTACTACGAGCAGTACGTC.

This clonotype was counted only a few times. This chain joins TRBV7-6 and TRBJ1-1; no firm D call. The V gene lost 2 bases and the J gene lost 6 bases, with 13 bases spanning the gap. CDR3 size: 14 residues. Germline V gene sequence: CDR1 SGHVS, CDR2 FNYEAQ. For the CDR3, the DNA is TGTGCCAGCAGCTTATCAGGAGCTTTAGCTGAAGCTTTCTTT. Translated, it gives CASSLSGALAEAFF.

The V and J genes are TRBV27 and TRBJ2-5, with D uncertain. The CDR3 loop spans 14 amino acids. Germline V CDR1 and CDR2: MNHEY, SMNVEV (reference sequence). The germline V and J ends were trimmed by 0 bases and 4 bases, with 9 bases remaining between them. CDR3 amino acids: CASSLSTGIETQYF. The CDR3 nucleotides are TGTGCCAGCAGTTTATCGACCGGCATAGAGACCCAGTACTTC.

This clonotype has only a few counts. This sequence joins TRBV6-1 and TRBJ2-1, with D perhaps TRBD2 (6 bases). Trimming shortened V by 7 bases and J by 6 bases, and 16 bases separated the two germline ends. Germline V lookup: CDR1 MNHNS, CDR2 SASEGT. The CDR3 consists of 14 residues. The DNA of the CDR3 is TGTGCCAGCACCGGACATGGGACTGCCAATGAGCAGTTCTTC. Residues: CASTGHGTANEQFF.

This clonotype has just a few counts. The chain is built from TRBV7-9 and TRBJ2-5; TRBD2 agrees at 8 bases. CDR3 length: 16 residues. Germline V gene data show CDR1 as SEHNR and CDR2 as FQNEAQ (reference sequence). V shed 4 bases, J shed 4 bases, and the junction held 11 bases outside the gene matches. CDR3 coding DNA: TGTGCCAGCAGCTCATACCGGGGGGGCCAAGGAGAGACCCAGTACTTC. It specifies CASSSYRGGQGETQYF.

A few counts support this clonotype. The V and J genes are TRBV7-3 and TRBJ2-3; 10 positions agree with TRBD2. This CDR3 comprises 17 residues. From germline, CDR1 is SGHTA and CDR2 FQGTGA. V lost 3 bases and J lost 3; bases outside the gene matches: 9. This chain's CDR3 is CASSFKPGLATTDTQYF. The DNA of the CDR3 is TGTGCCAGCAGCTTTAAGCCGGGACTAGCGACGACAGATACGCAGTATTTT.

The rearrangement links TRBV12-3 or TRBV12-4 to TRBJ2-1; D may be TRBD2 (6 bases). Trimming stripped 4 bases from V and 0 bases from J, with 16 bases between. The CDR3 spans 17 residues. The CDR3 DNA reads as TGTGCCAGCAGTTCCATTTCTCGGGACTTCTCCTACAATGAGCAGTTCTTC. Translation gives CASSSISRDFSYNEQFF.

This clonotype was found many times. As DNA, the CDR3 is TGTGCCAGCAGTTTTGGCAGGGGGATCTACAATGAGCAGTTCTTC. This encodes CASSFGRGIYNEQFF. The V call is TRBV12-3 or TRBV12-4, the J call TRBJ2-1, with 7 bases matching TRBD1. This CDR3 region has 15 residues. J was trimmed by 3 bases and V by 3 bases; bases with no gene match: 5.

The chain joins TRBV12-3 or TRBV12-4 to TRBJ2-7; possibly TRBD2 for D (6 bases). V dropped 6 bases and J dropped 6 bases, with 15 bases sitting between them. The CDR3 covers 13 residues. CDR3 DNA sequence: TGTGCCAGCAGCCTAACCACGGAGGGCGAGCAGTACGTC. Amino acids: CASSLTTEGEQYV.